This T cell receptor beta chain is drawn from a study of blood T cell repertoires in COVID-19. Study-level background: The origin of the acute and convalescent COVID-19 samples was the United States, Italy and Spain. From T cells, B-cell-depleted T cells, or PBMCs came the material, which was cDNA or gDNA.

How the authors handled the data: Reference gene primer amplification in the assay estimated nucleated cell counts. Libraries were prepared by immunoSEQ multiplex PCR; TCRdb keeps only in-frame clonotypes and omits some of them. Clone size and the V and J calls come from that table; the DNA yielded D and trimming. The repertoire holds over 100,000 clones, with more than 75% as singletons. The origin of this receptor is a man between 65 and 85 years old with acute or convalescent COVID-19. Sequenced material: peripheral blood.

The CDR3 DNA is TGTGCCAGCAACCGTGGAGTGGAAACTGAAGCTTTCTTT. It codes for CASNRGVETEAFF. The rearrangement uses TRBV7-9 and TRBJ1-1; no reliable D call. Germline V gene data show CDR1 as SEHNR and CDR2 as FQNEAQ (reference sequence). V lost 7 bases and J 5 bases, leaving 14 bases between the germline ends. This CDR3 contains 13 residues.